The rows below give T cell receptor beta chains drawn from one sample of a study of tumor-infiltrating lymphocytes in oesophageal squamous cell carcinoma. TCRdb reanalysed the PCR reads using MiXCR and keeps one entry per CDR3 protein. In the table there are 20,000 or so distinct CDR3 sequences, 35% to 50% of which are singletons. Sample: normal esophageal tissue next to the tumor. These receptors were obtained from a male donor with esophageal squamous cell carcinoma. CDR3s include the opening cysteine and the closing phenylalanine or tryptophan. The D gene is left open where the match is weak. Clone size, where shown, is once, few, many, or a class for clones that have expanded.

d_gene	v_gene	abundance	j_gene	CDR3aa	CDR3nt
TRBD2	TRBV6-6	medium-sized	TRBJ2-3	CASSYGRERSDTQYF	TGTGCCAGCAGTTACGGGCGGGAGAGGTCAGATACGCAGTATTTT
.	TRBV10-3	many	TRBJ2-6	CAIRSGTSSGANVLTF	TGTGCCATCAGATCCGGGACAAGCTCTGGGGCCAACGTCCTGACTTTC
.	TRBV7-3	.	TRBJ1-4	CASSLTANEKLFF	TGTGCCAGCAGCTTGACAGCTAATGAAAAACTGTTTTTT
.	TRBV3-1	.	TRBJ2-1	CASSHQRTPHPYNEQFF	TGTGCCAGCAGCCATCAAAGGACTCCACATCCCTACAATGAGCAGTTCTTC
.	TRBV7-5	medium-sized	TRBJ2-3	CISVPESPRPLDLKNTDTQYF	.
.	TRBV6-1	.	TRBJ1-6	CASSLSGSSYNEQYF	TGTGCCAGCAGTCTTAGCGGGAGCTCCTACAATGAGCAGTACTTT
TRBD2	TRBV28	many	TRBJ2-7	CASLLRTSGYYEQYF	TGTGCCAGCCTTTTACGGACTAGCGGCTACTACGAGCAGTACTTC
TRBD2	TRBV4-2	.	TRBJ2-7	CASSRRTSGSTDTQYF	TGTGCCAGCAGCCGACGGACTAGCGGGAGCACAGATACGCAGTACTTC
.	TRBV12-3/TRBV12-4	.	TRBJ2-1	CASSTPGLLYNEQFF	TGTGCCAGCAGTACTCCGGGACTGTTATACAATGAGCAGTTCTTC
.	TRBV5-4	few	TRBJ2-7	CASSLLVAEGSYEQYF	TGTGCCAGCAGCTTGTTGGTAGCGGAGGGGTCCTACGAGCAGTACTTC
TRBD1	TRBV6-6	once	TRBJ2-7	CASLEPGQGTYEQYF	TGTGCCAGCTTGGAACCGGGACAGGGAACCTACGAGCAGTACTTC